A single sample is the source of the 18 T cell receptor beta chains below, sequenced in a study of T cell responses to AZD1222 COVID-19 vaccine (dated by TCRdb to the early 2020s). The protocol used for the library was the immunoSEQ multiplex PCR assay. This is the immuneACCESS table as TCRdb keeps it, with only in-frame sequences that have V and J called. A part of the clones is gone; compared with another copy, unresolved V genes explain less than half, and the rest is unexplained. The sample table holds tens of thousands of clones, of which about nine tenths were seen once. Under 30% of the sample is in the top ten clones. The label giving this sample's time point can be read as: baseline before first vaccination. Sequenced material: peripheral blood, taken on day 0 of AZD1222 vaccination. These receptors all stem from an adult in good health.

The rearrangement joins TRBV5-6 to TRBJ1-4; TRBD1 might be the D (6 bases). This CDR3 region has 16 residues. Germline V gives CDR1 SGHDT, CDR2 YYEEEE. Deletions cut 5 bases from V and 0 bases from J, with 14 bases between. CDR3 in DNA: TGTGCCAGCAGTTCCGGGACACTTGCAACTAATGAAAAACTGTTTTTT. It is translated as CASSSGTLATNEKLFF.

The rearrangement links TRBV6-2 or TRBV6-3 to TRBJ2-6; a possible D gene is TRBD1 (6 bases). V shed 6 bases and J shed 4 bases, with 13 bases lying between them. The CDR3 spans 15 residues. CDR1 is MNHEY and CDR2 is SVGEGT in the germline V gene. The CDR3 is CASSGGQTGANVLTF. CDR3 coding DNA: TGTGCCAGCAGCGGCGGACAGACCGGGGCCAACGTCCTGACTTTC.

J is TRBJ1-6 and V is TRBV3-1 (or the pseudogene TRBV3-2); D call uncertain. V lost 5 bases to trimming and J lost 5 bases, with 22 bases between them. The CDR3 totals 18 residues. Germline V lookup: CDR1 LGHDT, CDR2 YNNKEL (reference sequence). The CDR3 sequence: CASSCTGPIIHHNSPLHF. In DNA form, the CDR3 reads TGTGCCAGCAGCTGCACGGGTCCCATCATACATCATAATTCACCCCTCCACTTT.

The rearrangement uses TRBV11-2 and TRBJ1-3; perhaps TRBD1 as D (5 bases). V was trimmed by 5 bases and J by 7 bases, leaving 24 bases between them. This CDR3 is built from 17 residues. The germline gives CDR1 SGHAT, CDR2 FQNNGV. In DNA, the CDR3 is TGTGCCAGCAGCCCAAGACAGCCCCCCGCATCCCGGAACACCATATATTTT. The encoded protein is CASSPRQPPASRNTIYF.

V usage is TRBV11-2 and J usage is TRBJ2-5; 7 bases are shared with TRBD1. The V gene's germline CDR1 is SGHAT and CDR2 FQNNGV. The CDR3 extends over 17 amino acids. The CDR3 region has the DNA TGTGCAGGCGGTATCGGGGAATTAGGGGGCGGCCAAGAGACCCAGTACTTC. The encoded protein is CAGGIGELGGGQETQYF.

This chain uses TRBV5-4 with TRBJ2-2; no definite D call. Germline V gene data show CDR1 as SGHNT and CDR2 as YYREEE (reference sequence). This CDR3 is 18 amino acids long. V was pared by 4 bases and J by 4 bases, with 23 bases between. CDR3 in amino acids: CASSTDLRRSLGTGELFF. Here the CDR3 DNA reads TGTGCCAGCAGCACCGATTTACGCAGGAGCTTGGGCACCGGGGAGCTGTTTTTT.

This chain uses TRBV30 with TRBJ1-1, with unresolved D. CDR1 and CDR2 (germline): GTSNPN, SVGIG (reference sequence). V lost 5 bases and J lost 5, with 9 bases in between. There are 11 residues in the CDR3. The CDR3 DNA reads TGTGCCTGGTCTGAGAGAACTGAAGCTTTCTTT. Protein: CAWSERTEAFF.

The J gene is TRBJ1-5, the V gene TRBV12-3 or TRBV12-4; D is unresolved. V lost 7 bases to trimming and J lost 1 base, with 8 bases between them. This CDR3 spans 13 amino acids. This CDR3 reads CASTLDSNQPQHF. The CDR3 coding sequence is TGTGCCAGCACCCTGGACAGCAATCAGCCCCAGCATTTT.

The V gene is TRBV28, the J gene TRBJ1-4; D gene ambiguous. The CDR3 covers 14 residues. Germline CDR1 reads MDHEN; CDR2 reads SYDVKM. Between the trimmed V and J ends, which lost 6 bases and 2 bases, there was a span of 10 bases. The CDR3 is CASRPTGTNEKLFF. The DNA of the CDR3 is TGTGCCAGCAGGCCGACGGGCACTAATGAAAAACTGTTTTTT.

This clone occurred a few times. The rearrangement joins TRBV28 to TRBJ2-7, with D possibly matching TRBD1 (6 bases). This CDR3 has 12 amino acids. The V gene lost 3 bases and the J gene lost 4 bases, with 7 bases spanning the gap. CDR1 MDHEN and CDR2 SYDVKM come from the germline V gene. DNA for the CDR3: TGTGCCAGCAGTTTGCAGGGGTACGAGCAGTACTTC. Amino acid sequence: CASSLQGYEQYF.

Only a few counts were recorded for this clone. CDR3 sequence reads: CAWSVIGGQETQYF. CDR3 nucleotide sequence: TGTGCCTGGAGTGTAATCGGAGGCCAGGAGACCCAGTACTTC. V and J are TRBV30 and TRBJ2-5; D might be TRBD2 (5 bases). CDR1 and CDR2 from the germline V gene are GTSNPN and SVGIG (reference sequence). This CDR3 region has 14 residues. The V end was cut by 0 bases, the J end by 5 bases, with 13 bases between. Variable domain in full (rest from reference TRBV30 and TRBJ2-5): SQTIHQWPATLVQPVGSPLSLECTVEGTSNPNLYWYRQAAGRGLQLLFYSVGIGQISSEVPQNLSASRPQDRQFILSSKKLLLSDSGFYLCAWSVIGGQETQYFGPGTRLLVL.

The chain carries TRBV2 and TRBJ1-6; the match to TRBD1 covers 10 bases. Germline values: CDR1 SNHLY, CDR2 FYNNEI. The length of the CDR3 is 15 residues. The ends lost 3 bases at V and 6 bases at J; junction bases unmatched: 2. This CDR3 reads CASSEDRGGNSPLHF. CDR3 in DNA: TGTGCCAGCAGTGAGGACAGGGGGGGTAATTCACCCCTCCACTTT.

J is TRBJ2-2 and V is TRBV24-1, with D possibly called TRBD1 or TRBD2 (5 bases each). CDR1 and CDR2 from the germline V gene are KGHDR and SFDVKD. There are 15 residues in the CDR3. The ends were cut back, 7 bases at V and 4 bases at J, with 15 bases in the middle. The CDR3 region has the DNA TGTGCCACCAGCGGGGCCAGGAAATCCACCGGGGAGCTGTTTTTT. It yields the protein CATSGARKSTGELFF.

The chain uses TRBV3-1 (or the pseudogene TRBV3-2) and TRBJ1-6; D is ambiguous. V shed 1 base and J shed 5 bases, with 9 bases lying between them. Germline CDR1 and CDR2: LGHDT and YNNKEL (reference sequence). This CDR3 contains 15 residues. CDR3 bases: TGTGCCAGCAGCCAAGGAAGGCAGGATAATTCACCCCTCCACTTT. Protein sequence: CASSQGRQDNSPLHF.

The rearrangement uses TRBV7-2 and TRBJ1-3; 7 bases are a match to TRBD1. The CDR3 is 14 amino acids. Germline CDR1 reads SGHTA; CDR2 reads FQGNSA. Losses at the gene ends were 5 bases for V and 4 bases for J; bases not matched to a gene: 5. CDR3 nucleotide sequence: TGTGCCAGCAGCCCCGGGACAGTAGGAAACACCATATATTTT. It yields the protein CASSPGTVGNTIYF.

The chain combines TRBV11-2 with TRBJ2-3; the match to TRBD1 covers 9 bases. The length of the CDR3 is 15 residues. The germline CDR1 and CDR2 sequences are SGHAT and FQNNGV. V dropped 5 bases and J dropped 4; count of bases not matched to a gene: 7. As DNA, the CDR3 is TGTGCCAGCAGCGAACGGACAGGGGCCCCAGATACGCAGTATTTT. Translating it yields CASSERTGAPDTQYF.

This clone has only one observation. The chain joins TRBV11-2 to TRBJ1-3; D gene ambiguous. Germline values: CDR1 SGHAT, CDR2 FQNNGV. The CDR3 has 14 amino acids. The V and J ends lost 4 bases and 0 bases respectively, with 7 bases between them. This chain's CDR3 is CASSSISSGNTIYF. The CDR3 DNA sequence: TGTGCCAGCAGCTCCATTAGCTCTGGAAACACCATATATTTT.

J is TRBJ1-1 and V is TRBV27; D call uncertain. This CDR3 is 13 amino acids long. The V and J ends lost 8 bases and 4 bases respectively, with 14 bases between them. From germline, CDR1 is MNHEY and CDR2 SMNVEV (reference sequence). CDR3 bases: TGTGCCAGCGGGCAGGCCCCGTTCACTGAAGCTTTCTTT. This gives the protein CASGQAPFTEAFF.